The sequence of this T cell receptor beta chain was determined in a study of OX40 agonist ivuxolimab in advanced cancers. On the study more broadly: Cancers in dose escalation were hepatocellular, melanoma, renal cell and head and neck.

As concerns this clone: Its antigen is unidentified.

The study, taken as a whole, reports: CD8+ T cells averaged more expanded clones than CD4+.

TCRdb's table, derived via immunoSEQ multiplex PCR, lists solely in-frame clones and lacks some. The sample carries just under 65,000 clones, 84% recorded once. Trimming took 4 bases from V and 0 from J, leaving 12 bases between them. The CDR3 has 15 residues. Germline V gene data show CDR1 as KGHSH and CDR2 as LQKENI. The origin of this receptor is an adult with an advanced solid tumor such as melanoma, head and neck, liver or kidney cancer. Sequences were derived from CD4+ or CD8+ T cells sorted from blood, sampled in a trial of the OX40 agonist ivuxolimab. V gene TRBV18 combines with J gene TRBJ1-1; tentatively, D is TRBD1 (5 bases). CDR3 in amino acids: CASSQGIRVNTEAFF. The CDR3 bases are TGTGCCAGCTCACAGGGGATTCGGGTGAACACTGAAGCTTTCTTT.